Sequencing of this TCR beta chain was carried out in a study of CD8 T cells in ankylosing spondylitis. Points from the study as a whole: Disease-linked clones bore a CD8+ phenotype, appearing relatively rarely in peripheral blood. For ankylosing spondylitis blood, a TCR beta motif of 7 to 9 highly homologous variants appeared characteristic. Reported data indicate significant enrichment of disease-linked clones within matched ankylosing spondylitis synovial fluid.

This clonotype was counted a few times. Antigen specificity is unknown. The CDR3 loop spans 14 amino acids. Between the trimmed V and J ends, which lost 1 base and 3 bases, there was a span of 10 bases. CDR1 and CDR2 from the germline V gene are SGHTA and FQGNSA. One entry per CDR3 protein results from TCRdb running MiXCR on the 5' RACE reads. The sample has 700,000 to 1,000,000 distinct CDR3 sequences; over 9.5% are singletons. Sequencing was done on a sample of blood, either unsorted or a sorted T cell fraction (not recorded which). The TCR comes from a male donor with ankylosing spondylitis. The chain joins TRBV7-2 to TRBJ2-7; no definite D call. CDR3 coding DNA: TGTGCCAGCAGCTTAGGGCTGATCTTCTACGAGCAGTACTTC. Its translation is CASSLGLIFYEQYF.